The 19 T cell receptor beta chains in this list originate from one sample, sequenced in a study of blood T cell repertoires in COVID-19. Some clones are missing from TCRdb's copy, which holds only in-frame ones; the method was immunoSEQ multiplex PCR. Of fewer than 70,000 clones detected, approximately 88% appear once; the ten largest clones hold approximately 2.5%. The source material was peripheral blood. These receptors originate from a human donor in a cohort sampled during active COVID-19.

The chain uses TRBV5-8 and TRBJ2-3; 7 nucleotides agree with TRBD2. V lost 4 bases to trimming and J lost 4 bases; unmatched junction nucleotides: 3. CDR1 is SGHTS and CDR2 is YDEGEE in the germline V gene. The length of the CDR3 is 13 residues. CDR3 DNA sequence: TGTGCCAGCAGCACTGGGGGGGCAGATACGCAGTATTTT. This sequence encodes CASSTGGADTQYF. Looking up the rest from reference TRBV5-8 and TRBJ2-3 gives the full variable domain: EAGVTQSPTHLIKTRGQQATLRCSPISGHTSVYWYQQALGLGLQFLLWYDEGEERNRGNFPPRFSGRQFPNYSSELNVNALELEDSALYLCASSTGGADTQYFGPGTRLTVL.

V is TRBV6-5 and J is TRBJ2-7; 12 nucleotides agree with TRBD1. This CDR3 region has 14 residues. The junction had 5 bases not matched to a gene; V was cut back by 6 bases and J by 5 bases. Germline V gene sequence: CDR1 MNHEY, CDR2 SVGAGI. The CDR3 DNA follows: TGTGCCAGCAGGAGGGACAGGGGGCGTGACGAGCAGTACTTC. Translation gives CASRRDRGRDEQYF.

The chain links TRBV7-9 to TRBJ2-2; 12 nucleotides align to TRBD2. CDR1 SEHNR and CDR2 FQNEAQ come from the germline V gene (reference sequence). The CDR3 sequence is 15 residues long. The V and J ends lost 6 bases and 7 bases, in that order; junction bases with no gene match: 6. Here the CDR3 DNA reads TGTGCCAGCAGTTTCGGACTAGCGGGACTCGGGGAGCTGTTTTTT. The encoded protein is CASSFGLAGLGELFF. Full variable domain (outside the CDR3, taken from reference TRBV7-9 and TRBJ2-2): DTGVSQNPRHKITKRGQNVTFRCDPISEHNRLYWYRQTLGQGPEFLTYFQNEAQLEKSRLLSDRFSAERPKGSFSTLEIQRTEQGDSAMYLCASSFGLAGLGELFFGEGSRLTVL.

V gene TRBV27 combines with J gene TRBJ1-1; TRBD1 matches at 12 bases. Germline CDR1 reads MNHEY; CDR2 reads SMNVEV (reference sequence). CDR3 length: 16 residues. Germline trimming cut 7 bases from V and 4 bases from J; bases unmatched to any gene: 10. CDR3 nucleotides: TGTGCCAGCACCCCGGGACAGGGGGCGGCAAGCACTGAAGCTTTCTTT. It encodes CASTPGQGAASTEAFF.

This clone was detected once. The chain uses TRBV5-1 and TRBJ2-2, with 8 bases fitting TRBD1. Per the germline V gene, CDR1 is SGHRS and CDR2 is YFSETQ. The CDR3 has 15 residues. V shed 3 bases and J 4 bases; nucleotides not matched to a gene: 5. CDR3 DNA sequence: TGCGCCAGCAGCTCGGGACAGGTCGGCACCGGGGAGCTGTTTTTT. Translating it yields CASSSGQVGTGELFF.

This rearrangement joins TRBV5-1 to TRBJ1-1, with D tentatively TRBD1 (6 bases). Deletions cut 4 bases from V and 0 bases from J, with 16 bases between. The CDR3 contains 16 residues. Germline V gene lookup returns CDR1 SGHRS and CDR2 YFSETQ. This CDR3 is CASSPAQGAMNTEAFF. As DNA, the CDR3 is TGCGCCAGCAGCCCGGCACAGGGTGCCATGAACACTGAAGCTTTCTTT.

V gene TRBV10-1 combines with J gene TRBJ1-2; TRBD1 matches 9 bases. Germline-derived CDR1 and CDR2 are WNHNN and SYGVQD (reference sequence). V dropped 6 bases and J dropped 6; count of bases not matched to a gene: 5. This CDR3 has 13 residues. The CDR3 DNA is TGCGCCAGCAGCGCCAGGACAGGGGATGGCTACACCTTC. This gives the protein CASSARTGDGYTF.

This clone was observed a single time. The chain combines TRBV2 with TRBJ1-1; tentatively, D is TRBD1 (5 bases). Germline-derived CDR1 and CDR2 are SNHLY and FYNNEI. The CDR3 totals 14 residues. Trimming left V 11 bases short and J 0 bases short, with 16 bases between. Written as DNA, the CDR3 is TGTGCCGCCGCCCCCCAGGGCATGAACACTGAAGCTTTCTTT. It codes for CAAAPQGMNTEAFF.

J is TRBJ2-1 and V is TRBV2; D is undetermined. V dropped 6 bases and J dropped 4 bases, with 19 bases sitting between them. The CDR3 totals 16 residues. Germline V gives CDR1 SNHLY, CDR2 FYNNEI. The CDR3 DNA reads TGTGCCAGCAGGGCGGCGCCCCTCGGCCCTTACAATGAGCAGTTCTTC. It encodes CASRAAPLGPYNEQFF.

This sequence joins TRBV5-1 and TRBJ2-1; 8 nucleotides line up with TRBD1. Looked up from germline, CDR1 is SGHRS and CDR2 is YFSETQ. V shed 2 bases, J shed 5 bases, and the junction held 12 bases outside the gene matches. This CDR3 comprises 17 residues. The CDR3 DNA reads TGCGCCAGCAGCTTACTACCGGGACAGGTTTTCCACAATGAGCAGTTCTTC. Protein sequence: CASSLLPGQVFHNEQFF.

V and J are TRBV5-1 and TRBJ2-2; 7 nucleotides agree with TRBD1. Germline V gene lookup returns CDR1 SGHRS and CDR2 YFSETQ. V lost 4 bases to trimming and J lost 4 bases; unmatched junction nucleotides: 4. The CDR3 consists of 14 residues. CDR3 residues: CASSAQGVTGELFF. The CDR3 nucleotides read TGCGCCAGCAGCGCTCAGGGGGTCACCGGGGAGCTGTTTTTT.

The chain employs TRBV10-2 and TRBJ2-2; D is perhaps TRBD1 (5 bases). V shed 8 bases and J shed 2 bases, with 15 bases lying between them. Germline V gives CDR1 WSHSY, CDR2 SAAADI. The CDR3 runs 15 residues. As DNA, the CDR3 is TGCGCCAGCCTTGGACAAGAGGATAACACCGGGGAGCTGTTTTTT. It yields the protein CASLGQEDNTGELFF.

The V gene is TRBV21-1, the J gene TRBJ2-2; the table's D call of TRBD2 was not tested on the DNA. TRBV21-1 counts as a pseudogene. This CDR3 contains 16 residues. CDR3 region: CASSKVPAGDTGELFF. Written as DNA, the CDR3 is TGTGCCAGCAGCAAAGTGCCAGCGGGAGACACCGGGGAGCTGTTTTTT.

This clone was observed once. The genes are TRBV4-3 and TRBJ2-2, with unresolved D. Germline CDR1 reads LGHNA; CDR2 reads YSLEER. The CDR3 totals 16 residues. V dropped 0 bases and J dropped 6 bases, with 14 bases sitting between them. CDR3 coding DNA: TGCGCCAGCAGCCAAGATGGCTCTCCACCCCCCGGGGAGCTGTTTTTT. Translation: CASSQDGSPPPGELFF.

This sequence joins TRBV5-1 and TRBJ2-4; the D gene is possibly TRBD2 (6 bases). Per the germline V gene, CDR1 is SGHRS and CDR2 is YFSETQ. The CDR3 extends over 14 amino acids. The germline V and J ends were trimmed by 0 bases and 6 bases, with 10 bases remaining between them. CDR3 sequence reads: CASSLAGDLNIQYF. In DNA form, the CDR3 reads TGCGCCAGCAGCTTGGCGGGGGACTTAAACATTCAGTACTTC.

The chain recombines TRBV2 with TRBJ2-7, with 12 bases that match TRBD1. CDR3 length: 14 amino acids. CDR1 and CDR2 from the germline V gene are SNHLY and FYNNEI. V dropped 5 bases and J dropped 4; count of bases not matched to a gene: 3. CDR3 bases: TGTGCCAGCAGTAGGGGACAGGGGGCTTACGAGCAGTACTTC. It translates to CASSRGQGAYEQYF.

The chain is built from TRBV7-3 and TRBJ1-2, with D possibly being TRBD1 (5 bases). Trimming cost V 2 bases and J 2 bases, with 15 bases left between them. There are 16 residues in the CDR3. CDR1 and CDR2 (germline): SGHTA, FQGTGA. In DNA, the CDR3 is TGTGCCAGCAGCTTATATGGAGGGCAGGGAAACTATGGCTACACCTTC. Amino acid sequence: CASSLYGGQGNYGYTF.

The chain joins TRBV28 to TRBJ1-2; 9 positions match TRBD1. V trimming: 3 bases; J trimming: 7 bases; junction bases outside the gene matches: 6. The CDR3 has 14 residues. CDR1 and CDR2 from the germline V gene are MDHEN and SYDVKM. The CDR3 coding sequence is TGTGCCAGCAGTTTGCATCGGACAGGGGTTGGCTACACCTTC. It translates to CASSLHRTGVGYTF.

The rearrangement joins TRBV29-1 to TRBJ2-3, with a tentative D call TRBD1 (6 bases). Germline V gene data show CDR1 as SQVTM and CDR2 as ANQGSEA. The CDR3 is 14 residues long. Deletions cut 6 bases from V and 1 base from J, with 14 bases between. The CDR3 here is CSVAQGSGTDTQYF. CDR3 coding DNA: TGCAGCGTCGCACAGGGTTCCGGCACAGATACGCAGTATTTT.